The present T cell receptor beta chain was sequenced within a study of shared clonotypes between healthy human individuals. On the study more broadly: A couple of women and a few men aged 18 to 49 made up the donors.

The donors were all Caucasian adults (living in Nashville, Tennessee). General study results and limits: Generally, estimated richness proved larger in naive subsets than it did in memory subsets. Depth was large, yet rarefaction showed that sorted-subset sequencing was incomplete.

As for this clone: Its antigen is undetermined.

Using immunoSEQ multiplex PCR, the repertoire was profiled, and TCRdb retains in-frame clones only, with some absent. The table shows over a million clones, with roughly 96% occurring only once. Per germline, CDR1 SNHLY and CDR2 FYNNEI. The CDR3 loop spans 14 amino acids. This clonotype originated in a man younger than 45 in good health. The sample consisted of naive CD4+ T cells sorted from blood. The subset was: CD45RA+ positively selected. The genes are TRBV2 and TRBJ2-5, with 9 positions matching TRBD1. The J call may be incorrect, as the DNA end agrees better with TRBJ2-7. The CDR3, as DNA: TGTGCCAGCAGGTCCGGGACAGGGTCCTACGAGCAGTACTTC. This sequence encodes CASRSGTGSYEQYF.